The 31 T cell receptor beta chains presented below share a single source sample, sequenced in a study of a mutant IDH1 vaccine in newly diagnosed glioma. Some clones are missing from TCRdb's copy, which holds only in-frame ones; the method was immunoSEQ multiplex PCR. The sample comprises tens of thousands of clones, roughly nine tenths of which are singletons, and 1.6% rests with the top ten. Time point given: week 35, safety follow-up. Every single dose of the vaccine, 300 ug of mutant IDH1 20-mer peptide, came with topical imiquimod. No cognate antigen is known for these TCRs. Sequencing was performed on PBMCs, taken from a glioma patient whose treatment included an IDH1 peptide vaccine. These receptors came from a man aged 40-50 years with glioma.

The genes are TRBV7-9 and TRBJ1-3; 9 bases match TRBD1. From germline, CDR1 is SEHNR and CDR2 FQNEAQ (reference sequence). CDR3 length: 16 residues. V lost 6 bases to trimming and J lost 4 bases; unmatched junction nucleotides: 10. The CDR3 sequence is CASRNGQGKEGNTIYF. CDR3 sequence (DNA): TGTGCCAGCAGAAATGGACAGGGGAAAGAAGGAAACACCATATATTTT.

This rearrangement joins TRBV5-1 to TRBJ2-7; 13 bases line up with TRBD2. The J segment lost 7 bases and the V segment lost 4 bases, leaving 14 bases of the junction unmatched. The germline gives CDR1 SGHRS, CDR2 YFSETQ. The CDR3 length is 17 residues. The CDR3 nucleotides read TGCGCCAGCAGCCTGGGACTAGCGGGATACCCTCTAATGGAGCAGTACTTC. This encodes CASSLGLAGYPLMEQYF.

V usage is TRBV25-1 and J usage is TRBJ2-5, with D perhaps matching TRBD2 (6 bases). The V gene's germline CDR1 is MGHDK and CDR2 SYGVNS. The CDR3 is 16 amino acids. V was trimmed by 6 bases and J by 5 bases, leaving 22 bases between them. The CDR3 loop is CASRGSERAIRETQYF. The CDR3, as DNA: TGTGCCAGCAGGGGCTCTGAGCGGGCGATCCGGGAGACCCAGTACTTC.

The chain carries TRBV7-9 and TRBJ2-3; D is unclear. CDR3 length equals 12 residues. Per the germline V gene, CDR1 is SEHNR and CDR2 is FQNEAQ (reference sequence). Trimming took off 6 bases at V and 5 bases at J, with 9 bases between the two ends. The CDR3 region is CASRKGGDTQYF. The CDR3 bases are TGTGCCAGCAGGAAAGGTGGAGATACGCAGTATTTT. Supplemented by reference TRBV7-9 and TRBJ2-3, the full variable domain reads DTGVSQNPRHKITKRGQNVTFRCDPISEHNRLYWYRQTLGQGPEFLTYFQNEAQLEKSRLLSDRFSAERPKGSFSTLEIQRTEQGDSAMYLCASRKGGDTQYFGPGTRLTVL.

The chain has TRBV7-9 and TRBJ1-2; a possible D gene is TRBD1 (5 bases). Trimming stripped 2 bases from V and 6 bases from J, with 13 bases between. The germline CDR1 and CDR2 sequences are SEHNR and FQNEAQ (reference sequence). CDR3 length: 14 residues. This chain's CDR3 is CASSLRDGADGYTF. CDR3 sequence (DNA): TGTGCCAGCAGCTTAAGGGACGGTGCAGATGGCTACACCTTC.

The chain recombines TRBV13 with TRBJ2-7, with D tentatively TRBD1 (5 bases). The germline gives CDR1 PRHDT, CDR2 FYEKMQ (reference sequence). The CDR3 extends over 15 amino acids. Trimming shortened V by 0 bases and J by 0 bases, and 9 bases separated the two germline ends. The CDR3 spells CASSLGGRASYEQYF. CDR3 nucleotides: TGTGCCAGCAGCTTAGGGGGCAGGGCCTCCTACGAGCAGTACTTC.

The rearrangement joins TRBV4-1 to TRBJ1-5; D call uncertain. The CDR3 spans 15 residues. V was pared by 1 base and J by 0 bases, with 7 bases between. Germline CDR1 and CDR2: MGHRA and YSYEKL. The CDR3 loop reads CASSQGRVSNQPQHF. In nucleotides, the CDR3 is TGCGCCAGCAGCCAAGGTAGGGTTAGCAATCAGCCCCAGCATTTT.

J is TRBJ2-3 and V is TRBV5-4; TRBD1 aligns across 8 bases. This CDR3 comprises 15 residues. Losses at the gene ends were 2 bases for V and 0 bases for J; bases not matched to a gene: 2. Germline CDR1 and CDR2: SGHNT and YYREEE (reference sequence). This chain's CDR3 is CASSLRTGSTDTQYF. The CDR3 coding sequence is TGTGCCAGCAGCTTAAGGACAGGGAGCACAGATACGCAGTATTTT.

The V gene is TRBV7-2, the J gene TRBJ2-7; 9 nucleotides match TRBD2. The germline V gene has CDR1 SGHTA and CDR2 FQGNSA. The length of the CDR3 is 15 residues. V trimming: 1 base; J trimming: 1 base; junction bases outside the gene matches: 2. DNA for the CDR3: TGTGCCAGCAGCTTAGGGCTAGCGGGGTCCTACGAGCAGTACTTC. This translates into CASSLGLAGSYEQYF.

This chain connects TRBV9 to TRBJ2-2; 9 positions agree with TRBD2. V lost 0 bases, J lost 4 bases, and 4 bases stayed unmatched. The germline CDR1 and CDR2 sequences are SGDLS and YYNGEE. The CDR3 runs to 16 residues. The CDR3 loop reads CASSVEAGGSTGELFF. CDR3 DNA: TGTGCCAGCAGCGTAGAGGCGGGAGGGTCCACCGGGGAGCTGTTTTTT. Full variable domain (rest looked up from reference TRBV9 and TRBJ2-2): DSGVTQTPKHLITATGQRVTLRCSPRSGDLSVYWYQQSLDQGLQFLIQYYNGEERAKGNILERFSAQQFPDLHSELNLSSLELGDSALYFCASSVEAGGSTGELFFGEGSRLTVL.

The chain is built from TRBV25-1 and TRBJ1-3, with TRBD1 as a possible D gene (5 bases). V was trimmed by 2 bases and J by 3 bases, leaving 8 bases between them. The CDR3 has 14 amino acids. Germline lookup yields CDR1 MGHDK and CDR2 SYGVNS. The DNA for the CDR3 is TGTGCCAGCAGTGAAATTGGGGGTGGAAACACCATATATTTT. Protein product: CASSEIGGGNTIYF.

This clone qualifies as medium-sized. V usage is TRBV6-5 and J usage is TRBJ1-2, with TRBD1 matching 8 bases. This CDR3 is built from 13 residues. Unmatched junction bases numbered 6, after V lost 7 bases and J lost 5 bases. Germline CDR1 reads MNHEY; CDR2 reads SVGAGI. The CDR3 nucleotides are TGTGCCAGCACCGCCGGGACAGGATATGGCTACACCTTC. This codes for CASTAGTGYGYTF.

This chain joins TRBV7-2 and TRBJ1-2, with 8 bases that match TRBD1. Germline V lookup: CDR1 SGHTA, CDR2 FQGNSA. This CDR3 is 17 amino acids long. With V trimmed by 1 base and J by 0 bases, 7 bases remained unmatched. The CDR3 DNA reads TGTGCCAGCAGCTTAGTAGGCAGGGGGCCTTCTAACTATGGCTACACCTTC. Protein: CASSLVGRGPSNYGYTF.

This clone appeared a single time. This chain connects TRBV4-1 to TRBJ2-1; TRBD2 matches at 10 bases. Per germline, CDR1 MGHRA and CDR2 YSYEKL. This CDR3 is built from 15 residues. Germline trimming cut 3 bases from V and 6 bases from J; bases unmatched to any gene: 5. The CDR3 spells CASSHTSGISNEQFF. The CDR3 bases are TGCGCCAGCAGCCACACTAGCGGGATTTCCAATGAGCAGTTCTTC.

The J gene is TRBJ2-7, the V gene TRBV6-6; unclear D gene. V was cut by 8 bases and J by 2 bases, with 13 bases left in between. Germline assignment: CDR1 MNHNY and CDR2 SVGAGI (reference sequence). The CDR3 spans 13 residues. CDR3 DNA sequence: TGTGCCAGCTTAATTAGTCCTACCTACGAGCAGTACTTC. It codes for CASLISPTYEQYF.

The rearrangement joins TRBV7-2 to TRBJ1-3, with D possibly matching TRBD1 (6 bases). The CDR3 extends over 15 amino acids. Germline-derived CDR1 and CDR2 are SGHTA and FQGNSA. With 1 base removed from V and 3 bases from J, the gap between germline ends came to 10 bases. CDR3 residues: CASSLGGHYGNTIYF. The CDR3 region has the DNA TGTGCCAGCAGCTTAGGGGGACATTATGGAAACACCATATATTTT.

The CDR3 sequence: CSVEGVTEAFF. The CDR3 bases are TGCAGCGTTGAAGGGGTCACTGAAGCTTTCTTT. The chain recombines TRBV29-1 with TRBJ1-1; D unresolved. CDR1 and CDR2 from the germline V gene are SQVTM and ANQGSEA. This CDR3 spans 11 amino acids. Trimming removed 1 base at V and 4 bases at J, with 4 bases between.

The CDR3 nucleotides are TGCAGCGTTGAGATTCAGGTGGGCACTGAAGCTTTCTTT. Amino acids: CSVEIQVGTEAFF. The chain couples TRBV29-1 to TRBJ1-1; no clear D gene. This CDR3 has 13 amino acids. Germline V gene lookup returns CDR1 SQVTM and CDR2 ANQGSEA. V was cut by 3 bases and J by 4 bases, with 12 bases left in between.

In its sample, this clone was seen a few times. The J gene is TRBJ2-7, the V gene TRBV9, with 10 bases aligning to TRBD2. CDR1 is SGDLS and CDR2 is YYNGEE in the germline V gene. The CDR3 runs to 15 residues. Trimming removed 7 bases from V and 5 bases from J; junction bases left unmatched: 12. DNA for the CDR3: TGTGCCAGCTCCCCCCGTAGCGGGAGGTTCAACGAGCAGTACTTC. Protein: CASSPRSGRFNEQYF.

This chain joins TRBV19 and TRBJ2-2, with D tentatively TRBD2 (6 bases). Germline CDR1 is LNHDA and CDR2 is SQIVND (reference sequence). The CDR3 sequence is 16 residues long. Trimming stripped 7 bases from V and 5 bases from J, with 20 bases between. Here the CDR3 DNA reads TGTGCCAGTACTCGGGGACGGGCGGAGGGGACCGGGGAGCTGTTTTTT. It is translated as CASTRGRAEGTGELFF.

J is TRBJ2-1 and V is TRBV29-1; the D is unclear. This CDR3 is built from 10 residues. Trimming took 1 base from V and 8 from J, leaving 3 bases between them. CDR1 is SQVTM and CDR2 is ANQGSEA in the germline V gene. Here the CDR3 DNA reads TGCAGCGTTGAAGGGCATGAGCAGTTCTTC. This encodes CSVEGHEQFF.

The chain couples TRBV2 to TRBJ2-5, with TRBD2 matching 12 bases. With V trimmed by 7 bases and J by 4 bases, 7 bases remained unmatched. The CDR3 runs 15 residues. Germline assignment: CDR1 SNHLY and CDR2 FYNNEI. The chain's CDR3 is CASNPLAGGLETQYF. The CDR3 nucleotides are TGTGCCAGCAACCCTCTAGCGGGAGGGCTAGAGACCCAGTACTTC.

The chain links TRBV7-6 to TRBJ1-2, with 8 bases identical to TRBD1. V lost 6 bases to trimming and J lost 3 bases; unmatched junction nucleotides: 12. This CDR3 has 16 residues. Germline V lookup: CDR1 SGHVS, CDR2 FNYEAQ. CDR3: CASSFGLQGADYGYTF. The CDR3, as DNA: TGTGCCAGCAGTTTTGGGCTGCAGGGGGCTGACTATGGCTACACCTTC. The whole variable domain, remainder taken from reference TRBV7-6 and TRBJ1-2, is GAGVSQSPRYKVTKRGQDVALRCDPISGHVSLYWYRQALGQGPEFLTYFNYEAQQDKSGLPNDRFSAERPEGSISTLTIQRTEQRDSAMYRCASSFGLQGADYGYTFGSGTRLTVV.

V gene TRBV5-1 combines with J gene TRBJ1-4, with D uncertain. Trimming removed 3 bases from V and 3 bases from J, with 12 bases in between. The CDR3 runs 15 residues. In germline, CDR1 is SGHRS, CDR2 YFSETQ. CDR3 sequence reads: CASSSGWDSNEKLFF. CDR3 DNA sequence: TGCGCCAGCAGCTCGGGTTGGGATTCTAATGAAAAACTGTTTTTT.

This clone appeared once. The genes are TRBV28 and TRBJ2-7, with 9 bases lining up with TRBD2. Looked up from germline, CDR1 is MDHEN and CDR2 is SYDVKM. The CDR3 runs to 12 residues. The ends lost 8 bases at V and 5 bases at J; junction bases unmatched: 4. Written as DNA, the CDR3 is TGTGCCAGCGGACTAGCGATCCACGAGCAGTACTTC. It encodes CASGLAIHEQYF. Full variable domain (rest looked up from reference TRBV28 and TRBJ2-7): DVKVTQSSRYLVKRTGEKVFLECVQDMDHENMFWYRQDPGLGLRLIYFSYDVKMKEKGDIPEGYSVSREKKERFSLILESASTNQTSMYLCASGLAIHEQYFGPGTRLTVT.

The chain is built from TRBV6-1 and TRBJ2-7; 12 nucleotides match TRBD2. The ends lost 2 bases at V and 2 bases at J; junction bases unmatched: 10. Germline-derived CDR1 and CDR2 are MNHNS and SASEGT. The CDR3 has 18 amino acids. Here the CDR3 reads CASSEKGTSGPRTYEQYF. The DNA for the CDR3 is TGTGCCAGCAGTGAAAAAGGGACTAGCGGGCCGAGAACCTACGAGCAGTACTTC.

This clone was seen only a few times. The chain is built from TRBV5-1 and TRBJ1-1; tentatively, D is TRBD1 (6 bases). Per the germline V gene, CDR1 is SGHRS and CDR2 is YFSETQ. CDR3 length: 14 amino acids. V was pared by 0 bases and J by 11 bases, with 17 bases between. DNA for the CDR3: TGCGCCAGCAGCTTGGGTGGCACCCTAAGGGGGGCTTTCTTT. Its protein product is CASSLGGTLRGAFF. Full variable domain (missing parts from reference TRBV5-1 and TRBJ1-1): KAGVTQTPRYLIKTRGQQVTLSCSPISGHRSVSWYQQTPGQGLQFLFEYFSETQRNKGNFPGRFSGRQFSNSRSEMNVSTLELGDSALYLCASSLGGTLRGAFFGQGTRLTVV.

The chain has TRBV7-8 and TRBJ1-1; D is unclear. The ends were cut back, 1 base at V and 1 base at J, with 7 bases in the middle. The V gene's germline CDR1 is SGHVS and CDR2 FQNEAQ. The CDR3 is 14 residues long. The DNA of the CDR3 is TGTGCCAGCAGCTTAGGGGCAGGGAACACTGAAGCTTTCTTT. Its translation: CASSLGAGNTEAFF. The whole variable domain, remainder taken from reference TRBV7-8 and TRBJ1-1, is GAGVSQSPRYKVAKRGQDVALRCDPISGHVSLFWYQQALGQGPEFLTYFQNEAQLDKSGLPSDRFFAERPEGSVSTLKIQRTQQEDSAVYLCASSLGAGNTEAFFGQGTRLTVV.

The chain is built from TRBV9 and TRBJ2-5, with TRBD2 matching over 12 bases. V was clipped by 3 bases and J by 5 bases; unmatched bases: 5. Germline CDR1 SGDLS, CDR2 YYNGEE. The CDR3 is 15 residues long. Written as DNA, the CDR3 is TGTGCCAGCAGCGACGGACTAGCGGGACCGGAGACCCAGTACTTC. Protein: CASSDGLAGPETQYF.

The chain carries TRBV5-6 and TRBJ1-2; D is unclear. V lost 0 bases, J lost 0 bases, and 3 bases lay in between. The CDR3 covers 13 residues. Germline values: CDR1 SGHDT, CDR2 YYEEEE. The CDR3 nucleotides read TGTGCCAGCAGCTTGGACACTAACTATGGCTACACCTTC. This translates into CASSLDTNYGYTF.

This CDR3 reads CASSPGRVGETQYF. The CDR3 DNA reads TGTGCCAGCAGCCCCGGCAGGGTGGGGGAGACCCAGTACTTC. This chain joins TRBV7-3 and TRBJ2-5; possible D gene TRBD1, 5 bases. V dropped 5 bases and J dropped 5 bases, with 15 bases sitting between them. This CDR3 has 14 residues. Germline-derived CDR1 and CDR2 are SGHTA and FQGTGA.